Reported below is one TCR beta chain. CDR3 length equals 16 residues. Germline lookup yields CDR1 MNHEY and CDR2 SMNVEV (reference sequence). Losses at the gene ends were 1 base for V and 2 bases for J; bases not matched to a gene: 5. Time point of the sample: cycle 4 day 1 (C4D1), after less than 7 weeks of nivolumab. All trial patients relapsed after autologous stem cell transplantation. The CD8+ T cells came from thawed PBMCs through magnetic negative selection. This sample is drawn from a study of PD-1 blockade in classical Hodgkin lymphoma. Data came from immunoSEQ multiplex PCR; TCRdb stores just in-frame clones and leaves some out. Among about 4,900 clones listed, about 71% were seen once.

The receptor's source is a human donor with classical Hodgkin lymphoma. The sample was CD8+ T cells from blood, taken before the fourth cycle of nivolumab. The chain combines TRBV27 with TRBJ2-1; 7 bases agree with TRBD1. The CDR3: CASSLWGTATYNEQFF. DNA of the CDR3: TGTGCCAGCAGTTTATGGGGGACAGCCACCTACAATGAGCAGTTCTTC.